The rows below give T cell receptor beta chains drawn from one sample of a study of regulatory T cells in long-lasting Graves disease. TCRdb re-analysed the multiplex PCR reads in MiXCR, keeping a single row per CDR3 protein. The repertoire holds roughly 410,000 distinct CDR3 sequences, with about 15% as singletons. In addition, the sample was reused for a study of T cells in Graves' hyperthyroidism and ophthalmopathy.

The sequenced sample was peripheral blood mononuclear cells (PBMCs), obtained at new diagnosis, from a patient treated with antithyroid drugs. The receptors come from a woman aged 40 to 50 with Graves disease. Each CDR3 is given with its conserved first and last residue. The order of the fields is CDR3 protein, CDR3 DNA, V gene, clone size, J gene, D gene. The D gene is left open where the match is weak. Some rows mark clone size as missing; the rest say once, few, many or name a class of expanded clone.

CASSLGLAPFF TGTGCCAGTAGTCTCGGGCTAGCGCCGTTTTTT TRBV19 NA TRBJ2-2 NA
CAISSQSNQPQHF TGTGCCATCAGCTCGCAGAGCAATCAGCCCCAGCATTTT TRBV10-3 NA TRBJ1-5 NA
CASSLALAKGFRSSYEQYF TGTGCCAGCAGCTTAGCCCTGGCTAAGGGATTCCGGAGCTCCTACGAGCAGTACTTC TRBV7-3 many TRBJ2-7 NA
CASSQGSGQYNEKLFF TGTGCCAGCAGCCAAGGTAGCGGACAGTATAATGAAAAACTGTTTTTT TRBV14 many TRBJ1-4 NA
CASSHRRTGYPETQYF TGCGCCAGCAGCCATCGGCGGACAGGGTATCCAGAGACCCAGTACTTC TRBV4-1 NA TRBJ2-5 TRBD1
CSVAEGDSAYEQYF TGCAGCGTTGCCGAAGGGGACTCAGCCTACGAGCAGTACTTC TRBV29-1 NA TRBJ2-7 NA
CASSRLAQFPGKTGELFF TGTGCCAGCAGCAGACTAGCCCAATTCCCCGGAAAAACCGGGGAGCTGTTTTTT TRBV2 many TRBJ2-2 TRBD2
CASSGRLPIHNEQFF TGTGCCAGCAGCGGGCGACTACCGATTCACAATGAGCAGTTCTTC TRBV7-2 many TRBJ2-1 NA
CASSVEGDDEKLFF TGTGCCAGCAGCGTAGAAGGGGACGATGAAAAACTGTTTTTT TRBV9 many TRBJ1-4 NA
CAWSGSNLGELFF TGTGCCTGGAGTGGCAGCAACCTCGGGGAGCTGTTTTTT TRBV30 few TRBJ2-2 NA
CASSLPQPTYEQYF TGTGCCAGCAGTCTCCCCCAGCCGACGTACGAGCAGTACTTC TRBV12-3/TRBV12-4 NA TRBJ2-7 NA
CASSLGVFPYEQYF TGTGCCAGCAGTTTAGGGGTTTTCCCTTACGAGCAGTACTTC TRBV28 many TRBJ2-7 NA
CASSDPDRPSSGANVLTF TGTGCCAGCAGCGACCCGGACAGGCCGAGCTCTGGGGCCAACGTCCTGACTTTC TRBV9 NA TRBJ2-6 TRBD1
CASSAAGTSGYNNEQFF TGTGCCAGCAGTGCAGCCGGTACTAGCGGGTATAACAATGAGCAGTTCTTC TRBV27 many TRBJ2-1 TRBD2
CASSDRYDEQFF TGTGCCAGCAGCGACCGATACGATGAGCAGTTCTTC TRBV13 NA TRBJ2-1 NA
CASSLGSVGLGYGYTF TGTGCCAGCAGCTTAGGAAGCGTAGGACTAGGGTATGGCTACACCTTC TRBV7-6 many TRBJ1-2 NA
CASSQGTSGIGNEQFF TGTGCCAGCAGCCAAGGGACTAGCGGGATAGGAAATGAGCAGTTCTTC TRBV3-1 many TRBJ2-1 TRBD2
CASSMSGGQETQYF TGTGCCAGTAGTATGTCGGGTGGCCAAGAGACCCAGTACTTC TRBV19 NA TRBJ2-5 NA
CASSLQTGHNEKLFF TGCGCCAGCAGCTTACAGACCGGACATAATGAAAAACTGTTTTTT TRBV5-1 many TRBJ1-4 NA
CSARVPRGVRDDSGNTIYF TGCAGTGCTAGAGTCCCGAGGGGGGTCCGCGATGACTCTGGAAACACCATATATTTT TRBV20-1 NA TRBJ1-3 NA
CASSQASIFQETQYF TGTGCCAGCAGCCAGGCTAGTATCTTCCAAGAGACCCAGTACTTC TRBV3-1 NA TRBJ2-5 NA
CATQRSRTAATDTQYF TGTGCCACCCAACGGTCAAGGACTGCCGCCACAGATACGCAGTATTTT TRBV18 many TRBJ2-3 NA
CASKWGAADTGELFF TGCGCCAGCAAATGGGGAGCGGCTGACACCGGGGAGCTGTTTTTT TRBV5-1 once TRBJ2-2 NA
CASSDKSGTSTDTQYF TGTGCCAGCAGTGATAAGTCAGGGACGAGCACAGATACGCAGTATTTT TRBV6-1 many TRBJ2-3 NA
CASSLLTSGSNEQFF TGCGCCAGCAGCTTACTGACTAGCGGGAGTAATGAGCAGTTCTTC TRBV5-1 many TRBJ2-1 TRBD2
CASSLRAVKGTDTQYF TGTGCCAGCAGCTTGCGAGCGGTAAAAGGGACAGATACGCAGTATTTT TRBV5-4 NA TRBJ2-3 NA
CASSQGEPGQGYYEQYF TGTGCCAGCAGCCAAGGAGAGCCGGGACAGGGGTACTACGAGCAGTACTTC TRBV14 many TRBJ2-7 TRBD1
CASREGTSGSPLPTDTQYF TGTGCCAGCAGGGAGGGGACTAGCGGGAGCCCACTACCCACAGATACGCAGTATTTT TRBV28 few TRBJ2-3 TRBD2
CASSSTTDSLHNEQFF TGTGCCAGCAGTTCCACCACAGACTCGCTCCACAATGAGCAGTTCTTC TRBV12-3/TRBV12-4 many TRBJ2-1 NA
CSALGGGGRETQYF TGCAGTGCCCTCGGGGGAGGGGGCCGGGAGACCCAGTACTTC TRBV20-1 many TRBJ2-5 NA
CASSLLAGLSYNEQFF TGCGCCAGCAGCTTACTAGCGGGATTGTCCTACAATGAGCAGTTCTTC TRBV5-1 many TRBJ2-1 TRBD2
CASSLGQGAGQPQHF TGTGCCAGCAGTTTAGGACAGGGGGCAGGTCAGCCCCAGCATTTT TRBV2 NA TRBJ1-5 TRBD1
CASSPASVSGYEQYF TGTGCCAGCAGCCCCGCGAGTGTAAGTGGATACGAGCAGTACTTC TRBV7-2 NA TRBJ2-7 NA
CSVPRQGLANYGYTF TGCAGCGTCCCCAGACAGGGCCTAGCTAACTATGGCTACACCTTC TRBV29-1 many TRBJ1-2 TRBD1
CASKKVEQYF TGTGCCAGCAAAAAGGTGGAGCAGTACTTC TRBV28 few TRBJ2-7 NA
CARPRGQWTDTQYF TGTGCCAGGCCAAGGGGGCAATGGACAGATACGCAGTATTTT TRBV27 few TRBJ2-3 TRBD1
CASRYPGLAASGELFF TGTGCCAGCAGATACCCGGGACTAGCAGCTTCCGGGGAGCTGTTTTTT TRBV5-8 NA TRBJ2-2 TRBD2
CASSQTTGGTYNEQFF TGTGCCAGCAGCCAGACGACAGGGGGCACCTACAATGAGCAGTTCTTC TRBV16 NA TRBJ2-1 TRBD1
CATSRDPGRGNIQYF TGTGCCACCAGCAGAGATCCCGGGAGGGGAAACATTCAGTACTTC TRBV15 many TRBJ2-4 TRBD2
CASRGDRDYEQYF TGTGCCAGCAGGGGGGACAGGGACTACGAGCAGTACTTC TRBV11-1 many TRBJ2-7 TRBD1
CASSRVGSASLSGNTIYF TGTGCCAGCAGCCGCGTGGGGAGCGCGTCTCTCTCTGGAAACACCATATATTTT TRBV7-8 few TRBJ1-3 NA
CATSGHSGANVLTF TGTGCCACCTCTGGACACTCTGGGGCCAACGTCCTGACTTTC TRBV6-1 NA TRBJ2-6 NA